This T cell receptor (beta chain) emerged from a study of CD8 T cells in ankylosing spondylitis. Study-wide results and caveats: In ankylosing spondylitis blood, a motif of roughly 8 highly homologous TCR beta variants appeared characteristic. Enrichment of disease-linked clones was reportedly significant in matched ankylosing spondylitis synovial fluid.

A quantitative 5'-RACE method, one with molecular barcodes, was used to make TCR beta libraries. TCRdb reprocessed the 5' RACE reads via MiXCR and lists one record per CDR3 protein. Among thousands of distinct CDR3 sequences, roughly 3.9% were seen once, and the ten largest hold around 9.3%. The CDR3 runs to 16 residues. Trimming cost V 4 bases and J 3 bases; bases outside gene matches: 9. The germline CDR1 and CDR2 sequences are SGDLS and YYNGEE. This clonotype was observed a handful of times. Its antigen is undetermined. The TCR comes from a female donor with ankylosing spondylitis or in good health (not recorded which). The sequencing sample was made of blood, either unsorted or a sorted T cell fraction (not recorded which). This chain uses TRBV9 with TRBJ2-1; 8 bases align to TRBD2. The CDR3 coding sequence is TGTGCCAGCAGCCCCCCTAGCGGGCGCTTCTACAATGAGCAGTTCTTC. Translation: CASSPPSGRFYNEQFF. The full variable domain, rest sourced from reference TRBV9 and TRBJ2-1, is DSGVTQTPKHLITATGQRVTLRCSPRSGDLSVYWYQQSLDQGLQFLIQYYNGEERAKGNILERFSAQQFPDLHSELNLSSLELGDSALYFCASSPPSGRFYNEQFFGPGTRLTVL.